Below are 4 T cell receptor beta chains sequenced from a single sample in a study of T cell clonotyping in hematopoietic cell transplantation. The table came from immunoSEQ multiplex PCR; TCRdb's copy has only in-frame clones and leaves some out. The sample has tens of thousands of clones; about 95% are singletons. Indicated time point: recipient sample about 28 days before transplant, after cytoreduction. Material: peripheral blood mononuclear cells, obtained before stem cell transplant. All receptors come from a woman aged 45-59 years with acute myeloid leukemia. Some clones in this sample may be carry-over from other donors' samples.

In its sample, this clone was seen a few times. This chain links TRBV6-5 with TRBJ2-1, with TRBD1 as a possible D gene (5 bases). V shed 2 bases and J shed 9 bases, with 11 bases lying between them. Germline lookup yields CDR1 MNHEY and CDR2 SVGAGI. The CDR3 is 13 residues long. In nucleotides, the CDR3 is TGTGCCAGCAGTTACAACGGAAGGGGTGAGCAGTTCTTC. Amino acids: CASSYNGRGEQFF.

V is TRBV9 and J is TRBJ2-1; 9 bases are a match to TRBD2. J lost 5 bases, V lost 1 base, and 13 bases had no gene match. The CDR3 covers 18 residues. Germline lookup yields CDR1 SGDLS and CDR2 YYNGEE. The CDR3 DNA reads TGTGCCAGCAGCGTACCGGCTAGCGGGGAATCTAATCACAATGAGCAGTTCTTC. It is translated as CASSVPASGESNHNEQFF.

The genes are TRBV6-5 and TRBJ2-1; 13 bases are shared with TRBD2. Trimming cost V 6 bases and J 7 bases; bases outside gene matches: 3. The CDR3 is 14 amino acids. Germline V lookup: CDR1 MNHEY, CDR2 SVGAGI. The CDR3 sequence is CASRTSGGINEQFF. CDR3 nucleotides: TGTGCCAGCAGGACTAGCGGGGGGATAAATGAGCAGTTCTTC.

V is TRBV6-1 and J is TRBJ2-6; D possibly matches TRBD1 or TRBD2 (6 bases each). The germline V and J ends were trimmed by 3 bases and 3 bases, with 9 bases remaining between them. CDR1 MNHNS and CDR2 SASEGT come from the germline V gene. This CDR3 spans 15 amino acids. Here the CDR3 reads CASSDGGLGANVLTF. The CDR3 DNA sequence: TGTGCCAGCAGTGATGGGGGGCTTGGGGCCAACGTCCTGACTTTC.